Shown below are 25 T cell receptor beta chains from a single sample sequenced in a study of blood T cell repertoires in COVID-19. Clones were read by immunoSEQ multiplex PCR, and TCRdb kept only the in-frame ones, dropping some. Of about 280,000 clones listed, about 85% are singletons. The material sequenced was PBMCs or T cells enriched from blood (not recorded which). All receptors come from a woman in her fifties or sixties who had recovered from COVID-19.

The chain carries TRBV5-6 and TRBJ1-1; tentatively, D is TRBD1 (5 bases). CDR3 length: 13 residues. V lost 2 bases, J lost 1 base, and 6 bases lay in between. Germline loops: CDR1 SGHDT, CDR2 YYEEEE. CDR3 amino acids: CASSFTGNTEAFF. CDR3 sequence (DNA): TGTGCCAGCAGCTTCACAGGGAACACTGAAGCTTTCTTT.

The rearrangement uses TRBV5-1 and TRBJ2-7; 10 nucleotides match TRBD2. CDR1 and CDR2 (germline): SGHRS, YFSETQ. CDR3 length equals 15 residues. Germline trimming cut 1 base from V and 2 bases from J; bases unmatched to any gene: 3. This CDR3 is CASSLTSGDTYEQYF. CDR3 in DNA: TGCGCCAGCAGCTTGACTAGCGGGGATACCTACGAGCAGTACTTC.

The CDR3 region is CASRTGGVDTQYF. The CDR3 DNA sequence: TGTGCCAGCAGAACCGGGGGTGTGGATACGCAGTATTTT. This chain links TRBV12-3 or TRBV12-4 with TRBJ2-3; possible D gene TRBD2, 6 bases. V lost 6 bases and J 6 bases, leaving 13 bases between the germline ends. The CDR3 covers 13 residues.

The chain uses TRBV4-1 and TRBJ2-7, with D tentatively TRBD1 (6 bases). The germline V and J ends were trimmed by 1 base and 6 bases, with 16 bases remaining between them. CDR1 and CDR2 (germline): MGHRA, YSYEKL. CDR3 size: 15 residues. CDR3 bases: TGCGCCAGCAGCCAAGCTACAGGGCAGGTAGGCGAGCAGTACTTC. It codes for CASSQATGQVGEQYF.

J is TRBJ2-1 and V is TRBV19; 8 bases line up with TRBD2. Germline trimming cut 5 bases from V and 0 bases from J; bases unmatched to any gene: 9. The CDR3 runs to 17 residues. Germline assignment: CDR1 LNHDA and CDR2 SQIVND (reference sequence). The CDR3 bases are TGTGCCAGTAGTCCCATTGGCGGGGGGTACTCCTACAATGAGCAGTTCTTC. Residues: CASSPIGGGYSYNEQFF.

This sequence joins TRBV28 and TRBJ2-2; D might be TRBD1 (5 bases). The V gene's germline CDR1 is MDHEN and CDR2 SYDVKM. CDR3 length: 14 residues. V lost 3 bases to trimming and J lost 4 bases, with 9 bases between them. The CDR3 protein is CASSLGQLTGELFF. As DNA, the CDR3 is TGTGCCAGCAGTTTGGGGCAGCTCACCGGGGAGCTGTTTTTT.

J is TRBJ2-5 and V is TRBV7-3, with TRBD1 identical over 9 bases. This CDR3 has 14 amino acids. Trimming at V came to 6 bases and at J to 5 bases, leaving 7 bases not matched to a gene. Germline CDR1 is SGHTA and CDR2 is FQGTGA. The CDR3 region is CASRSTGGVETQYF. The DNA of the CDR3 is TGTGCCAGCAGGTCTACAGGGGGCGTCGAGACCCAGTACTTC. Full variable domain (outside the CDR3, taken from reference TRBV7-3 and TRBJ2-5): GAGVSQTPSNKVTEKGKYVELRCDPISGHTALYWYRQSLGQGPEFLIYFQGTGAADDSGLPNDRFFAVRPEGSVSTLKIQRTERGDSAVYLCASRSTGGVETQYFGPGTRLLVL.

The chain employs TRBV7-8 and TRBJ2-7, with no clear D. The V end was cut by 2 bases, the J end by 5 bases, with 16 bases between. CDR3 length equals 15 residues. From germline, CDR1 is SGHVS and CDR2 FQNEAQ. The CDR3 bases are TGTGCCAGCAGCTTATTCGGCACAGTCCGCCACGAGCAGTACTTC. Amino acid sequence: CASSLFGTVRHEQYF.

The chain joins TRBV6-1 to TRBJ2-5; D possibly corresponds to TRBD1 (5 bases). V dropped 5 bases and J dropped 5 bases, with 21 bases sitting between them. CDR3 length: 16 amino acids. Germline loops: CDR1 MNHNS, CDR2 SASEGT. The CDR3 DNA follows: TGTGCCAGCAGTAAAGGGTTGACAGACGTCAGCGAGACCCAGTACTTC. Translated, it gives CASSKGLTDVSETQYF.

The rearrangement joins TRBV30 to TRBJ2-3; D is possibly TRBD2 (5 bases). Germline V lookup: CDR1 GTSNPN, CDR2 SVGIG (reference sequence). The CDR3 is 15 residues long. V lost 5 bases, J lost 4 bases, and 19 bases lay in between. This CDR3 reads CAWVSGRARADTQYF. The CDR3 DNA reads TGTGCCTGGGTGTCTGGTAGGGCGCGGGCAGATACGCAGTATTTT.

There are a few counts of this clone. This chain uses TRBV14 with TRBJ1-2; possibly TRBD1 for D (5 bases). Trimming removed 0 bases from V and 2 bases from J, with 10 bases in between. Germline V gene sequence: CDR1 SGHDN, CDR2 FVKESK. This CDR3 contains 15 residues. This CDR3 reads CASSQDATANYGYTF. The CDR3, as DNA: TGTGCCAGCAGCCAAGATGCGACAGCGAACTATGGCTACACCTTC.

The chain uses TRBV4-3 and TRBJ1-5; D might be TRBD1 (6 bases). From germline, CDR1 is LGHNA and CDR2 YSLEER. V was trimmed by 0 bases and J by 7 bases, leaving 13 bases between them. The CDR3 has 15 residues. This CDR3 reads CASSQDTGGGQPQHF. CDR3 DNA sequence: TGCGCCAGCAGCCAAGATACTGGGGGCGGGCAGCCCCAGCATTTT.

The chain has TRBV11-2 and TRBJ1-1; no clear D. The germline V gene encodes CDR1 SGHAT and CDR2 FQNNGV. Between the trimmed V and J ends, which lost 3 bases and 1 base, there was a span of 9 bases. This CDR3 is 14 amino acids long. CDR3 region: CASSFDPGNTEAFF. In nucleotides, the CDR3 is TGTGCCAGCAGCTTCGACCCGGGGAACACTGAAGCTTTCTTT. Using reference TRBV11-2 and TRBJ1-1 for the parts outside the CDR3, the full variable domain is EAGVAQSPRYKIIEKRQSVAFWCNPISGHATLYWYQQILGQGPKLLIQFQNNGVVDDSQLPKDRFSAERLKGVDSTLKIQPAKLEDSAVYLCASSFDPGNTEAFFGQGTRLTVV.

The chain combines TRBV30 with TRBJ1-2; perhaps TRBD1 as D (5 bases). The CDR3 is 13 amino acids. V lost 4 bases, J lost 4 bases, and 13 bases lay in between. Germline CDR1 GTSNPN, CDR2 SVGIG (reference sequence). The CDR3 spells CAWTSGTFYGYTF. CDR3 coding DNA: TGTGCCTGGACCTCCGGGACTTTCTATGGCTACACCTTC.

This clone was seen just once. The V call is TRBV9, the J call TRBJ2-7, with 9 positions matching TRBD2. V lost 0 bases, J lost 3 bases, and 1 base stayed unmatched. This CDR3 contains 14 residues. The V gene's germline CDR1 is SGDLS and CDR2 YYNGEE. Written as DNA, the CDR3 is TGTGCCAGCAGCGTAGGGACTAGCGTCTACGAGCAGTACTTC. The encoded protein is CASSVGTSVYEQYF.

The V gene is TRBV6-4, the J gene TRBJ2-1; TRBD2 is a possible D gene (6 bases). Trimming left V 4 bases short and J 9 bases short, with 13 bases between. The germline CDR1 and CDR2 sequences are MRHNA and SNTAGT. The CDR3 extends over 13 amino acids. Here the CDR3 DNA reads TGTGCCAGCAGTGTCCTGCCCGGGGGTGAGCAGTTCTTC. It is translated as CASSVLPGGEQFF.

The gene calls are TRBV30 and TRBJ2-1; 8 positions match TRBD2. V lost 5 bases, J lost 8 bases, and 8 bases stayed unmatched. The CDR3 covers 13 residues. Germline V gene lookup returns CDR1 GTSNPN and CDR2 SVGIG (reference sequence). The chain's CDR3 is CAWASGGDDEQFF. The CDR3 DNA follows: TGTGCCTGGGCTTCCGGGGGGGACGATGAGCAGTTCTTC. Supplemented by reference TRBV30 and TRBJ2-1, the full variable domain reads SQTIHQWPATLVQPVGSPLSLECTVEGTSNPNLYWYRQAAGRGLQLLFYSVGIGQISSEVPQNLSASRPQDRQFILSSKKLLLSDSGFYLCAWASGGDDEQFFGPGTRLTVL.

V gene TRBV5-4 combines with J gene TRBJ2-5; a weak D match, TRBD2 (5 bases). The length of the CDR3 is 17 residues. V lost 0 bases and J lost 1, with 16 bases in between. CDR1 and CDR2 from the germline V gene are SGHNT and YYREEE (reference sequence). The CDR3 spells CASSLGAPASGQETQYF. CDR3 coding DNA: TGTGCCAGCAGCTTGGGCGCCCCGGCCAGCGGCCAAGAGACCCAGTACTTC.

The chain couples TRBV28 to TRBJ2-3; D might be TRBD1 (5 bases). The CDR3 is made up of 14 amino acids. Germline-derived CDR1 and CDR2 are MDHEN and SYDVKM. Trimming took 3 bases from V and 4 from J, leaving 11 bases between them. CDR3 protein: CASSLSRVADTQYF. DNA for the CDR3: TGTGCCAGCAGTTTGAGCAGGGTAGCAGATACGCAGTATTTT.

This clone was seen only a few times. The CDR3 loop reads CASSTGVINQPQHF. CDR3 nucleotides: TGTGCCAGCAGTACAGGGGTAATCAATCAGCCCCAGCATTTT. This sequence joins TRBV6-5 and TRBJ1-5; 7 bases map to TRBD1. J lost 3 bases, V lost 5 bases, and 4 bases had no gene match. Germline CDR1 MNHEY, CDR2 SVGAGI. The CDR3 runs to 14 residues.

The chain couples TRBV5-1 to TRBJ1-6; the match to TRBD1 covers 8 bases. With V trimmed by 1 base and J by 6 bases, 9 bases remained unmatched. CDR1 is SGHRS, CDR2 YFSETQ, per germline. The CDR3 spans 17 residues. The CDR3 loop reads CASSLRTGQQGNSPLHF. CDR3 sequence (DNA): TGCGCCAGCAGCTTGAGGACAGGGCAGCAGGGTAATTCACCCCTCCACTTT.

This clone was found once. The chain links TRBV9 to TRBJ1-3; D is possibly TRBD1 (6 bases). Germline V gene data show CDR1 as SGDLS and CDR2 as YYNGEE. V was pared by 3 bases and J by 2 bases, with 9 bases between. The CDR3 loop spans 14 amino acids. CDR3 in DNA: TGTGCCAGCAGCGCCGGGGGGCCTGGAAACACCATATATTTT. Its translation is CASSAGGPGNTIYF.

V and J are TRBV19 and TRBJ2-7; 9 bases fit TRBD2. The CDR3 is made up of 15 amino acids. CDR1 is LNHDA and CDR2 is SQIVND in the germline V gene (reference sequence). J gave up 0 bases and V 3 bases, and 3 bases lay outside the gene matches. In DNA form, the CDR3 reads TGTGCCAGTAGTATGGGTAGCGGGGGCTCCTACGAGCAGTACTTC. As protein: CASSMGSGGSYEQYF.

The V and J genes are TRBV27 and TRBJ2-2, with 10 nucleotides matching TRBD1. This CDR3 comprises 20 residues. After removal of 5 bases from V and 1 base from J, the junction contained 16 bases not matched to a gene. Germline V gene lookup returns CDR1 MNHEY and CDR2 SMNVEV (reference sequence). The CDR3 DNA sequence: TGTGCCAGCAGTCCCCCGACAGGGGGCCTGACTAGCGTGAACACCGGGGAGCTGTTTTTT. This gives the protein CASSPPTGGLTSVNTGELFF.

V gene TRBV3-1 (or the pseudogene TRBV3-2) combines with J gene TRBJ2-6, with 12 positions matching TRBD1. CDR3 length: 17 amino acids. Losses at the gene ends were 3 bases for V and 2 bases for J; bases not matched to a gene: 2. Germline V gene data show CDR1 as LGHDT and CDR2 as YNNKEL (reference sequence). The CDR3 DNA sequence: TGTGCCAGCAGCCACCGGGACAGGGGGCCTGGGGCCAACGTCCTGACTTTC. Translation gives CASSHRDRGPGANVLTF.